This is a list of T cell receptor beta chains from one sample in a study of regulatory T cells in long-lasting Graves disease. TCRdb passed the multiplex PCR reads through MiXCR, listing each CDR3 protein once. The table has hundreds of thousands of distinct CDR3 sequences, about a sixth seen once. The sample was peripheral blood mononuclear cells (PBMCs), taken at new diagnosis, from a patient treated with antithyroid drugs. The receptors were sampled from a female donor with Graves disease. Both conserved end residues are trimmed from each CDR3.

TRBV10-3	AISEPGQGIDGYT
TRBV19	ASSINRGGNQPQH
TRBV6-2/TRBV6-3	ASSKRTGGLTDTQY
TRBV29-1	SVEGGSNYGYT
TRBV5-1	ASSLGLGNTEAF
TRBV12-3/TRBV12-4	ASSSTSTTGVTEAF
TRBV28	ASSLNYGVRVNTQY
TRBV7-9	ASSLARTGPNEKLF
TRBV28	ASSSYRQGAREQY
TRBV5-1	ASSFVWEGRTGELF
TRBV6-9	ASSYLAGVAETYNEQF
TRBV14	ASSQGGKGNQPQH
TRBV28	ASSRQEVQPQH
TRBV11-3	ASSSAGALNTGELF
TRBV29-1	SVVWGRRGEAF
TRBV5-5	ASSFLAVIQETQY
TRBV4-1	ASSHPGMAGELF
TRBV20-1	SAGTGTSDYNEQF
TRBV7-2	ASSPGTRSSCNEQF
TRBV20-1	SARNTGERWNTEAF
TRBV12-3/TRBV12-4	ASSFGGTGELF
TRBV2	ASIEGTLGSLSTDTQY
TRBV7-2	ASSVDRPLSRAPRSTDTQY
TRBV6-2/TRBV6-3	ASSYQTSTDTQY
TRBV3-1	ASRGRTGTTNEKLF
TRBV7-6	ASSLRADRADTQY
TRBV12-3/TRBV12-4	ASSLRGDSEAF
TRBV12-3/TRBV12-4	ASSLQGGEQPQH
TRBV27	ASSFAQGRSEQY
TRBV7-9	ASSPPTSGRANQY
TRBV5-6	ASSPPQTSGISYNEQF
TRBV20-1	SASGDGTSINEQF
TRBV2	TTTRSFGAHNEQF
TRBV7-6	ASRGGGNEQF
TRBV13	ASSYPAGNGVKNIQY
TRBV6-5	ASSYSHSGGETQY
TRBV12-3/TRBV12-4	ASFGPPSYGYT
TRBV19	ASSYRGPSTEAF
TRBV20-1	SASDRGKVSDEQF
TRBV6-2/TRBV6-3	ASSYSSGTDYEQY
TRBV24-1	TTRPGDTIY
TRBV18	ASSRGQDNNSPLH
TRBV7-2	ASSLGKRGGEETQY
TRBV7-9	ASSTGTAEETQY